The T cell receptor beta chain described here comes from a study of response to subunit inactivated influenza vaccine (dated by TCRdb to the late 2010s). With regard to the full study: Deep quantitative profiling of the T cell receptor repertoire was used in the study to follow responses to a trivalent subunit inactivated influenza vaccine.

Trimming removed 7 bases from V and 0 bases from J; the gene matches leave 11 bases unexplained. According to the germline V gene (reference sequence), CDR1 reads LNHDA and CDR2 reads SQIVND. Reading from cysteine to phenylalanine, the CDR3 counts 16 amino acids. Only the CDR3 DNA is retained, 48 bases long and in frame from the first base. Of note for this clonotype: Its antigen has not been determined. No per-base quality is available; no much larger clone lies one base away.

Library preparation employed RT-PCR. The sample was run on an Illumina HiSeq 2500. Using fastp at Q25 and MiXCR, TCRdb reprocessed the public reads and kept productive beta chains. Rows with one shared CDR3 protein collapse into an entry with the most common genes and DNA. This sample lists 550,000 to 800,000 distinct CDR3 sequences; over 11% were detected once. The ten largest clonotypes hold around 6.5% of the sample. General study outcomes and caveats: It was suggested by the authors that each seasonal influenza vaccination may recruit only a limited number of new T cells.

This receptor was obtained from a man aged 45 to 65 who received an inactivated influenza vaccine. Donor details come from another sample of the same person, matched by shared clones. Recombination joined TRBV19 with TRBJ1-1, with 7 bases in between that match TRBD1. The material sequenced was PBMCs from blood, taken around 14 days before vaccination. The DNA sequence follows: TGTGCCAGTACCCGTCTCAAGGGGGCCATGAACACTGAAGCTTTCTTT. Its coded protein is CASTRLKGAMNTEAFF. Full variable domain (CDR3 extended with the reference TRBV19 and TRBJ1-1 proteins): DGGITQSPKYLFRKEGQNVTLSCEQNLNHDAMYWYRQDPGQGLRLIYYSQIVNDFQKGDIAEGYSVSREKKESFPLTVTSAQKNPTAFYLCASTRLKGAMNTEAFFGQGTRLTVV.